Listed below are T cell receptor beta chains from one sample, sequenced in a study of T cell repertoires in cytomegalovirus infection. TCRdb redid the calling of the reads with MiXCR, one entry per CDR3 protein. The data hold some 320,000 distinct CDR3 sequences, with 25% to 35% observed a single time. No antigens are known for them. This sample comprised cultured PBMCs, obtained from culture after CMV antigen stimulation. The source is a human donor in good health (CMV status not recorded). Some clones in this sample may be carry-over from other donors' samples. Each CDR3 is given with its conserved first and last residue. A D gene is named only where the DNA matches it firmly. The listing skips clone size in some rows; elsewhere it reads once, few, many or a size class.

CASSPDRGSAGQFF,TGTGCCAGCAGCCCGGACAGGGGCTCAGCCGGGCAGTTCTTC,TRBV5-3,TRBJ2-1,few,TRBD1
CASSLVRTGFFGNEQYF,TGTGCCAGCAGCCTAGTAAGGACAGGATTTTTTGGCAACGAGCAGTACTTC,TRBV4-2,TRBJ2-7,NA,TRBD1
CSVDPRGDTEAFF,TGCAGCGTTGACCCCAGGGGGGACACTGAAGCTTTCTTT,TRBV29-1,TRBJ1-1,few,TRBD1
CASSQDSSYSGEQYF,TGCGCCAGCAGCCAAGATTCCAGCTACAGCGGCGAGCAGTACTTC,TRBV4-1,TRBJ2-7,NA,NA
CASSSSYGDEQFF,TGTGCCAGCAGCTCCTCGTATGGCGATGAGCAGTTCTTC,TRBV7-2,TRBJ2-1,NA,NA
CASSYTQTGDSYGYTF,TGTGCCAGCAGTTACACCCAGACAGGGGACAGCTATGGCTACACCTTC,TRBV27,TRBJ1-2,NA,TRBD1
CASSLGLAGHSYEQYF,TGTGCCAGCAGCTTAGGACTAGCGGGGCACTCCTACGAGCAGTACTTC,TRBV11-2,TRBJ2-7,NA,TRBD2
CAISDPGQMNSPLHF,TGTGCCATCAGCGATCCGGGACAGATGAATTCACCCCTCCACTTT,TRBV10-3,TRBJ1-6,few,TRBD1
CASGLPGQNSPLHF,TGTGCTAGTGGTTTGCCGGGACAGAATTCACCCCTCCACTTT,TRBV12-5,TRBJ1-6,many,TRBD1
CASSPRGYGYTF,TGTGCCAGCAGTCCCAGGGGGTATGGCTACACCTTC,TRBV28,TRBJ1-2,NA,TRBD1
CSAGTSGLLSETQYF,TGCAGCGCCGGGACTAGCGGCCTATTATCAGAGACCCAGTACTTC,TRBV29-1,TRBJ2-5,NA,TRBD2
CASSQEGRGSYNEQFF,TGCGCCAGCAGCCAAGAAGGGCGAGGGTCCTACAATGAGCAGTTCTTC,TRBV4-1,TRBJ2-1,NA,NA
CASSLSRRNDGYTF,TGTGCCAGCAGTTTATCGAGGAGGAATGACGGCTACACCTTC,TRBV27,TRBJ1-2,NA,NA
CASSWTRSYEQYF,TGTGCCAGCAGTTGGACTCGTTCCTACGAGCAGTACTTC,TRBV28,TRBJ2-7,few,NA
CASSPNLGLAGGETQYF,TGTGCCAGCAGCCCCAACCTGGGACTAGCGGGAGGAGAGACCCAGTACTTC,TRBV7-3,TRBJ2-5,few,TRBD2
CASSPAGEWGSYEQYF,TGTGCCAGTAGCCCAGCGGGGGAATGGGGCTCCTACGAGCAGTACTTC,TRBV19,TRBJ2-7,few,TRBD2
CSVPGTGEETQYF,TGCAGCGTTCCCGGGACAGGGGAAGAGACCCAGTACTTC,TRBV29-1,TRBJ2-5,few,TRBD1
CSARGTGTSSNQPQHF,TGCAGTGCCAGGGGGACCGGGACAAGTAGCAATCAGCCCCAGCATTTT,TRBV20-1,TRBJ1-5,NA,TRBD1
CSASRGIKAQPQHF,TGCAGTGCTAGTAGGGGGATTAAGGCTCAGCCCCAGCATTTT,TRBV20-1,TRBJ1-5,many,NA
CASSWLKGETQYF,TGTGCCAGCAGTTGGCTGAAGGGCGAGACCCAGTACTTC,TRBV28,TRBJ2-5,NA,NA
CASSERGHGYTF,TGTGCCAGCAGTGAGAGGGGCCATGGCTACACCTTC,TRBV3-1,TRBJ1-2,few,NA
CASGADSPFF,TGTGCCAGCGGTGCGGACAGTCCGTTCTTC,TRBV7-9,TRBJ2-1,NA,NA
CASSAGTGLPETQYF,TGTGCCAGCAGTGCCGGGACAGGGCTTCCAGAGACCCAGTACTTC,TRBV12-3/TRBV12-4,TRBJ2-5,many,TRBD1
CSAPTSASTDTQYF,TGCAGTGCTCCTACTAGCGCGTCCACAGATACGCAGTATTTT,TRBV20-1,TRBJ2-3,NA,TRBD2
CATRGAGQGDTQYF,TGTGCCACCCGAGGGGCAGGGCAGGGAGATACGCAGTATTTT,TRBV12-3/TRBV12-4,TRBJ2-3,NA,NA
CASSSSSGRDYEQYF,TGTGCCAGCAGCTCATCTAGCGGGAGAGACTACGAGCAGTACTTC,TRBV7-6,TRBJ2-7,few,TRBD2
CSAIEGVSAGNTIYF,TGCAGTGCTATCGAGGGGGTTTCGGCAGGAAACACCATATATTTT,TRBV20-1,TRBJ1-3,NA,NA
CASRGDRLEEGTEAFF,TGCGCCAGCAGAGGGGACAGGCTCGAGGAGGGCACTGAAGCTTTCTTT,TRBV10-2,TRBJ1-1,NA,TRBD1
CASSLGLAFGETQYF,TGTGCCAGCAGCTTGGGACTAGCGTTTGGAGAGACCCAGTACTTC,TRBV7-2,TRBJ2-5,many,TRBD2
CASRVPGGKTGELFF,TGTGCCAGTAGGGTACCAGGGGGCAAGACCGGGGAGCTGTTTTTT,TRBV19,TRBJ2-2,few,TRBD1
CASSLGGSRHEQYF,TGTGCCAGCAGCTTAGGGGGGAGTCGACACGAGCAGTACTTC,TRBV7-2,TRBJ2-7,many,NA